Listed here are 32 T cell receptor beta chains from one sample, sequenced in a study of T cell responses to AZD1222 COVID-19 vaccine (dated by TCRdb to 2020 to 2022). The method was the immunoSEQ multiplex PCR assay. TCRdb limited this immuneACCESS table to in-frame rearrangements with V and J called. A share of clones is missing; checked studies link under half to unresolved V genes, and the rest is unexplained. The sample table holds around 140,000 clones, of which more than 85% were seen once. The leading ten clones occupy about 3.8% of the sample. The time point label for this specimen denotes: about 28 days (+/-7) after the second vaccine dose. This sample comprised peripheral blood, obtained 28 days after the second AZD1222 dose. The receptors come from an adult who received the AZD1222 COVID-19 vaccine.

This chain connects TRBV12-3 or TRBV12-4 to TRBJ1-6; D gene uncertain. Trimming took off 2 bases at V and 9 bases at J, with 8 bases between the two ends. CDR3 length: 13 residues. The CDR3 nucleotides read TGTGCCAGCAGTTTAAACTCGGTTTCACCCCTCCACTTT. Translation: CASSLNSVSPLHF.

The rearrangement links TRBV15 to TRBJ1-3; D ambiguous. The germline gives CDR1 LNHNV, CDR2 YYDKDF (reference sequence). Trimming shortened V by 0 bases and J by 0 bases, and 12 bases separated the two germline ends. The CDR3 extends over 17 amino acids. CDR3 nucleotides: TGTGCCACCAGCAGAGAACAGTTATTGAGCTCTGGAAACACCATATATTTT. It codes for CATSREQLLSSGNTIYF. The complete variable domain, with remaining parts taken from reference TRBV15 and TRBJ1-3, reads DAMVIQNPRYQVTQFGKPVTLSCSQTLNHNVMYWYQQKSSQAPKLLFHYYDKDFNNEADTPDNFQSRRPNTSFCFLDIRSPGLGDTAMYLCATSREQLLSSGNTIYFGEGSWLTVV.

In DNA, the CDR3 is TGTGCCAGTAGTACCCCCCGGGGAACGAAAGGCAAAAACATTCAGTACTTC. Translating it yields CASSTPRGTKGKNIQYF. The V call is TRBV19, the J call TRBJ2-4; a weak D match, TRBD2 (5 bases). The V gene's germline CDR1 is LNHDA and CDR2 SQIVND (reference sequence). This CDR3 spans 17 amino acids. V lost 4 bases and J 3 bases, leaving 19 bases between the germline ends.

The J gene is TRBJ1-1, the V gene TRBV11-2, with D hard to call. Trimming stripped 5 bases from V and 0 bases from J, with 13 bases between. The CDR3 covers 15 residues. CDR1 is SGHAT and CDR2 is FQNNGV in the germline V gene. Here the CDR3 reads CASSQLVGMNTEAFF. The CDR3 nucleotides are TGTGCCAGCAGCCAATTAGTGGGGATGAACACTGAAGCTTTCTTT.

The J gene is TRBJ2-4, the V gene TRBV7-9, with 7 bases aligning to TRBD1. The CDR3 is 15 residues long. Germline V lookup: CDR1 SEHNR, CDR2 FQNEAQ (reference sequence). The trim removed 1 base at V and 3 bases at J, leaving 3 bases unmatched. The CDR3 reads CASSLEQGLKNIQYF. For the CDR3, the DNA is TGTGCCAGCAGCTTAGAACAGGGGCTCAAAAACATTCAGTACTTC.

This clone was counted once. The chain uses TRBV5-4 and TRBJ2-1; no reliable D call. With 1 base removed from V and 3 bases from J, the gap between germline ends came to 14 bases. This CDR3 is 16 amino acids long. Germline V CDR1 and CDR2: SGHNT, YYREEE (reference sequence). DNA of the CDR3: TGTGCCAGCAGCTTGTTGGTAGGTGTTAGCTACAATGAGCAGTTCTTC. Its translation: CASSLLVGVSYNEQFF.

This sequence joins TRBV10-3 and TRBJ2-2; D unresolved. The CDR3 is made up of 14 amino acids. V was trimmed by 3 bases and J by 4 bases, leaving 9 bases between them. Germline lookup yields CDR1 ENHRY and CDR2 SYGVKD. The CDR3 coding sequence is TGTGCCATCAGTGAAAGGTTGGGCACCGGGGAGCTGTTTTTT. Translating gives CAISERLGTGELFF.

The CDR3 here is CASSPQRNTEAFF. CDR3 DNA sequence: TGTGCCAGCAGTCCTCAGCGTAACACTGAAGCTTTCTTT. The V call is TRBV2, the J call TRBJ1-1, with D hard to call. Germline V gene sequence: CDR1 SNHLY, CDR2 FYNNEI. V dropped 5 bases and J dropped 2 bases, with 9 bases sitting between them. The CDR3 loop spans 13 amino acids.

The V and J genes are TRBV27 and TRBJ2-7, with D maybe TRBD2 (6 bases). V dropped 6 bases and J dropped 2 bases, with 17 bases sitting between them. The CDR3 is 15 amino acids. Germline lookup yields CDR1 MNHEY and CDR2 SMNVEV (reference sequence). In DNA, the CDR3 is TGTGCCAGCAGCGCTGCCGGGACTGTTGCCTACGAGCAGTACTTC. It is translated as CASSAAGTVAYEQYF.

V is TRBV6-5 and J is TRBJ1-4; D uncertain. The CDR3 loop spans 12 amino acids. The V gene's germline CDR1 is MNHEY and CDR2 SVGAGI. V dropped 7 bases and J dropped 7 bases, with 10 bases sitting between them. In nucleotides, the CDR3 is TGTGCCAGCAAGGGTCCGGCTGAAAAACTGTTTTTT. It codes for CASKGPAEKLFF.

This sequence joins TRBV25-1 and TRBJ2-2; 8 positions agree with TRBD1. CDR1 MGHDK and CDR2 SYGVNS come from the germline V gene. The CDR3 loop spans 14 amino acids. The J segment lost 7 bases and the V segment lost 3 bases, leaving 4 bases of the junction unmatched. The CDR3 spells CASSDRGTGGELFF. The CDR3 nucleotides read TGTGCCAGCAGTGACAGGGGGACAGGCGGGGAGCTGTTTTTT.

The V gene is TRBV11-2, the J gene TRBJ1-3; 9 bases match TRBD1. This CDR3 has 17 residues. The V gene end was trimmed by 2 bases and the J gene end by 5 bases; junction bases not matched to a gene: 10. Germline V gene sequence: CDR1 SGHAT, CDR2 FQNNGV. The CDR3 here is CASSLLTGTGNRNTIYF. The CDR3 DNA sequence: TGTGCCAGCAGCTTACTCACCGGGACAGGGAATAGAAACACCATATATTTT.

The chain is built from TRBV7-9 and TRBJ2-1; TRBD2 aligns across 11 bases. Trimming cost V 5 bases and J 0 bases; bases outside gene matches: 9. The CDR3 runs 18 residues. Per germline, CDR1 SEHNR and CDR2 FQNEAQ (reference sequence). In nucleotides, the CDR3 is TGTGCCAGCAGCCCAGGGACTAGCGGAGCCTACTCCTACAATGAGCAGTTCTTC. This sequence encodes CASSPGTSGAYSYNEQFF.

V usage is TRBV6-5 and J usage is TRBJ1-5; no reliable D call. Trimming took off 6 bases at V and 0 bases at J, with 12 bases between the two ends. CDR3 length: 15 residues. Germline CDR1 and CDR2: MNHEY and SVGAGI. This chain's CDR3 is CASRLGPISNQPQHF. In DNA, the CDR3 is TGTGCCAGCAGACTCGGACCCATTAGCAATCAGCCCCAGCATTTT.

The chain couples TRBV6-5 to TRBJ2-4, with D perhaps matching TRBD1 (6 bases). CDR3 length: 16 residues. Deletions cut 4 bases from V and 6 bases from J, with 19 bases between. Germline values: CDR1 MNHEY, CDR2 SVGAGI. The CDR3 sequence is CASSSLRKDRLNIQYF. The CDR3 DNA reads TGTGCCAGCAGTTCCCTTAGGAAGGACAGACTAAACATTCAGTACTTC.

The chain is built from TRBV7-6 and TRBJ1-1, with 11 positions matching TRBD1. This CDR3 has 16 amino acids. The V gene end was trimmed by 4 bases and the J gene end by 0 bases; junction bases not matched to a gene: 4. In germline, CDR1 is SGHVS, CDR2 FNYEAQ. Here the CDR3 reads CASSSRTGGLNTEAFF. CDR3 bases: TGTGCCAGCAGCTCAAGGACAGGGGGCTTGAACACTGAAGCTTTCTTT.

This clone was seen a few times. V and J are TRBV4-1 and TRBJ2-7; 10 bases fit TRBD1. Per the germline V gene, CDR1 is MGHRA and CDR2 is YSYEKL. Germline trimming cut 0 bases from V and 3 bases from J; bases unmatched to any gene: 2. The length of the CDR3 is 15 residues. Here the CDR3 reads CASSQDGTGDYEQYF. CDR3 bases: TGCGCCAGCAGCCAAGACGGGACAGGGGACTACGAGCAGTACTTC.

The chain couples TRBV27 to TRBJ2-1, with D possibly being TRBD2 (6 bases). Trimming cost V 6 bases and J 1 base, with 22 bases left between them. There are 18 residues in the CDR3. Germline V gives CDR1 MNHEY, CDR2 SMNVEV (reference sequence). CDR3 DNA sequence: TGTGCCAGCAGCGCTGGACCCTTAGCGGAGATATCCTACAATGAGCAGTTCTTC. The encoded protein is CASSAGPLAEISYNEQFF.

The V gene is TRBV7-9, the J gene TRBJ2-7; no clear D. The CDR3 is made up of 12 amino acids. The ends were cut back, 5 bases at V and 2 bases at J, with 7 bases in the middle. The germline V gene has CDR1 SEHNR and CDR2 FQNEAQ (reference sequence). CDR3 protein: CASSREPYEQYF. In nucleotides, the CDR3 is TGTGCCAGCAGCCGAGAGCCCTACGAGCAGTACTTC.

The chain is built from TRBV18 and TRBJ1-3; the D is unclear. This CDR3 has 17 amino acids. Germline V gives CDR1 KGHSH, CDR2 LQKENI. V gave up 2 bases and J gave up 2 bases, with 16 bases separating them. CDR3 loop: CASSPNGRSAPGNTIYF. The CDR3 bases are TGTGCCAGCTCACCAAACGGGCGGTCAGCTCCTGGAAACACCATATATTTT. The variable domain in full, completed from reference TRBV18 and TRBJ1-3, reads NAGVMQNPRHLVRRRGQEARLRCSPMKGHSHVYWYRQLPEEGLKFMVYLQKENIIDESGMPKERFSAEFPKEGPSILRIQQVVRGDSAAYFCASSPNGRSAPGNTIYFGEGSWLTVV.

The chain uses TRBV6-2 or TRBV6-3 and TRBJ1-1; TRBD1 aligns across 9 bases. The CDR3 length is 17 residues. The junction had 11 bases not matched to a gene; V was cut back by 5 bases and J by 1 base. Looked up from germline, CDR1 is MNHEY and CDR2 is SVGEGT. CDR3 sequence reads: CASSMGQGTGENTEAFF. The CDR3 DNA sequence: TGTGCCAGCAGTATGGGACAGGGTACGGGTGAGAACACTGAAGCTTTCTTT.

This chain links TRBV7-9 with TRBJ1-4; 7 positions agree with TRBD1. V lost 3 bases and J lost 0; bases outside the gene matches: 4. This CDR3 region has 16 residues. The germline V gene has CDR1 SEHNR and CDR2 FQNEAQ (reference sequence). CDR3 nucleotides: TGTGCCAGCAGCTTCGACAGGGCTCCAACTAATGAAAAACTGTTTTTT. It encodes CASSFDRAPTNEKLFF.

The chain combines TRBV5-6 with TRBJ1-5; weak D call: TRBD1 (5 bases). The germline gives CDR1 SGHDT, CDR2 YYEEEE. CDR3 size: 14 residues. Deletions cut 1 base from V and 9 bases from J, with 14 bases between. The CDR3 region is CASSLMYVQGPQHF. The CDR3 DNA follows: TGTGCCAGCAGCTTGATGTATGTCCAGGGGCCCCAGCATTTT.

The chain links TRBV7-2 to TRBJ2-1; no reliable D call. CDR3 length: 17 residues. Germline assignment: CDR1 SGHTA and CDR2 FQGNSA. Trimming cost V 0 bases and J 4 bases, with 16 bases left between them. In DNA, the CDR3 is TGTGCCAGCAGCTTAGCACTCTCGAGCGTACGATACAATGAGCAGTTCTTC. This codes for CASSLALSSVRYNEQFF.

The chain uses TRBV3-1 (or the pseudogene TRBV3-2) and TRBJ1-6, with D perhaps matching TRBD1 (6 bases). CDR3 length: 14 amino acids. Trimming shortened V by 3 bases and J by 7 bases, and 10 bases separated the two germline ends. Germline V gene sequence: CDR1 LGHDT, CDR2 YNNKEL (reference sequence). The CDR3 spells CASSQGAQNSPLHF. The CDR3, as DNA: TGTGCCAGCAGCCAGGGGGCACAGAATTCACCCCTCCACTTT.

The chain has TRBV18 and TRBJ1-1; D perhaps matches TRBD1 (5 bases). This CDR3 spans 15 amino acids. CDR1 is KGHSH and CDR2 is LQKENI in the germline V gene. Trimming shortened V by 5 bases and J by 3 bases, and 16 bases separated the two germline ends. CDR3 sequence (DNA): TGTGCCAGCTCAAGGGGACCCAGGGTAGACACTGAAGCTTTCTTT. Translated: CASSRGPRVDTEAFF.

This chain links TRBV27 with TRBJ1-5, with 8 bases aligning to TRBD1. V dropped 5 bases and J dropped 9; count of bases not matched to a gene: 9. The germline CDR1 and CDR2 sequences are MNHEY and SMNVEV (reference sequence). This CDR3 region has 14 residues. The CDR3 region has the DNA TGTGCCAGCAGTAGAGACAGGGGAGCATCGCCCCAGCATTTT. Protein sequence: CASSRDRGASPQHF.

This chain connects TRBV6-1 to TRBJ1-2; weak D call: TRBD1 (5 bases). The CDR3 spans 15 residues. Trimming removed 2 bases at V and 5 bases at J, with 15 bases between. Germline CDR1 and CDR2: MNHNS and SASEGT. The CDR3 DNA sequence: TGTGCCAGCAGTGAACTGACAGACCCTGGGTATGGCTACACCTTC. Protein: CASSELTDPGYGYTF.

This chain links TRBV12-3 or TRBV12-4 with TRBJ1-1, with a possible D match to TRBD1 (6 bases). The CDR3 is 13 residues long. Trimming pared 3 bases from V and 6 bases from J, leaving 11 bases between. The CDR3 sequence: CASSLGARAEAFF. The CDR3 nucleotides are TGTGCCAGCAGTTTGGGGGCGAGGGCTGAAGCTTTCTTT.

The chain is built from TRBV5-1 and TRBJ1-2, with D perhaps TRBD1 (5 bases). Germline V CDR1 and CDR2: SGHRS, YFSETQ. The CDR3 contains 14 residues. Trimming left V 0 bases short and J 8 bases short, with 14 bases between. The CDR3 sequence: CASSLAPGTSGYTF. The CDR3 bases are TGCGCCAGCAGCTTGGCTCCAGGGACGAGCGGCTACACCTTC. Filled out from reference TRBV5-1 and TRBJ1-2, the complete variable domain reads KAGVTQTPRYLIKTRGQQVTLSCSPISGHRSVSWYQQTPGQGLQFLFEYFSETQRNKGNFPGRFSGRQFSNSRSEMNVSTLELGDSALYLCASSLAPGTSGYTFGSGTRLTVV.

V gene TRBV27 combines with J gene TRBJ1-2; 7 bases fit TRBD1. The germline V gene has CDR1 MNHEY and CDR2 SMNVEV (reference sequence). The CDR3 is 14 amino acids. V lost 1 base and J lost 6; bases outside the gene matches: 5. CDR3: CASSLFPTGHGYTF. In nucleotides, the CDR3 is TGTGCCAGCAGTTTATTCCCGACAGGGCATGGCTACACCTTC.

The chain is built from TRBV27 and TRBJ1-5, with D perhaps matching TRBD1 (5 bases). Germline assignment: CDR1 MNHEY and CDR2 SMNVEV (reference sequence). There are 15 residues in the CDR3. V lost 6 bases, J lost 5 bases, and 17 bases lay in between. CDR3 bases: TGTGCCAGCAGACCGATAGGGACGGCCGATCAGCCCCAGCATTTT. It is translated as CASRPIGTADQPQHF.